One sample yielded the 30 T cell receptor beta chains listed below, sequenced in a study of technical replicates of blood from several donors. Clones were sequenced by immunoSEQ multiplex PCR, and TCRdb holds only the in-frame ones, with some missing. The table lists about 83,000 clones, approximately 90% of them singletons, with more than 0.2% in the top ten. The source material was T cells isolated from PBMCs. These receptors were collected from a human donor in good health.

This sequence joins TRBV7-5 and TRBJ1-5; the D call TRBD1 from the table was never checked on the DNA. TRBV7-5 is a pseudogene. The CDR3 spans 16 residues. The CDR3 nucleotides are TGTGTCAGAAGCTCATCTTCGTGGGACAGTATTCAGCCCCAGCATTTT. Translated: CVRSSSSWDSIQPQHF.

CDR3 DNA sequence: TGTGCCAGCACTGGGGCGGCTGAGCAGTTCTTC. Its protein is CASTGAAEQFF. The gene calls are TRBV27 and TRBJ2-1, with D possibly being TRBD1 (5 bases). Germline CDR1 and CDR2: MNHEY and SMNVEV (reference sequence). The CDR3 consists of 11 residues. The V and J ends lost 7 bases and 9 bases respectively, with 10 bases between them.

Concerning this clone itself: Other DNA sequences of this sample code for an identical CDR3. The CDR3 loop is CAWSVQGGGNTIYF. The CDR3 DNA reads TGTGCCTGGAGTGTACAGGGCGGGGGAAACACCATATATTTT. This chain uses TRBV30 with TRBJ1-3, with D possibly being TRBD1 (6 bases). The CDR3 runs 14 residues. V gave up 0 bases and J gave up 4 bases, with 10 bases separating them. In germline, CDR1 is GTSNPN, CDR2 SVGIG (reference sequence).

J is TRBJ1-1 and V is TRBV11-2; 12 nucleotides match TRBD1. The V and J ends lost 4 bases and 1 base, in that order; junction bases with no gene match: 13. The CDR3 runs to 19 residues. CDR1 is SGHAT, CDR2 FQNNGV, per germline. CDR3 region: CASSSRAPGQGAGNTEAFF. DNA of the CDR3: TGTGCCAGCAGCTCCAGGGCCCCGGGACAGGGGGCTGGGAACACTGAAGCTTTCTTT.

This chain links TRBV29-1 with TRBJ2-3; D is possibly TRBD1 (6 bases). V gave up 6 bases and J gave up 2 bases, with 12 bases separating them. This CDR3 contains 13 residues. Germline V gene lookup returns CDR1 SQVTM and CDR2 ANQGSEA. CDR3 DNA sequence: TGCAGCGTCTCGGCAGGGGCCACAGATACGCAGTATTTT. It translates to CSVSAGATDTQYF.

The J gene is TRBJ1-1, the V gene TRBV28; D call uncertain. Per the germline V gene, CDR1 is MDHEN and CDR2 is SYDVKM. The ends were cut back, 4 bases at V and 2 bases at J, with 5 bases in the middle. CDR3 length equals 12 residues. The CDR3 bases are TGTGCCAGCAGTTCCAGAAACACTGAAGCTTTCTTT. This codes for CASSSRNTEAFF.

The chain couples TRBV6-5 to TRBJ1-4; D gene ambiguous. The V and J ends lost 7 bases and 11 bases respectively, with 17 bases between them. The CDR3 is 13 amino acids. Germline lookup yields CDR1 MNHEY and CDR2 SVGAGI. CDR3 protein: CASTYSEGGKLFF. The CDR3 DNA follows: TGTGCCAGCACCTATTCGGAGGGTGGGAAACTGTTTTTT.

This clone was seen a handful of times. V and J are TRBV4-2 and TRBJ2-3; 8 bases fit TRBD1. V lost 5 bases and J lost 7; bases outside the gene matches: 11. Germline assignment: CDR1 LGHNA and CDR2 YNFKEQ. This CDR3 contains 15 residues. CDR3 residues: CASSTLMTGANTQYF. CDR3 in DNA: TGTGCCAGCAGCACCCTAATGACAGGGGCGAATACGCAGTATTTT.

The chain recombines TRBV6-1 with TRBJ1-3; D is undetermined. The V gene's germline CDR1 is MNHNS and CDR2 SASEGT. CDR3 length: 18 residues. Trimming removed 2 bases from V and 1 base from J, with 18 bases in between. DNA for the CDR3: TGTGCCAGCAGTGAAAGGTCGGGGTCCAAAGATTCTGGAAACACCATATATTTT. Translation gives CASSERSGSKDSGNTIYF.

The rearrangement uses TRBV28 and TRBJ2-2, with D perhaps TRBD2 (5 bases). Trimming took 6 bases from V and 4 from J, leaving 9 bases between them. Looked up from germline, CDR1 is MDHEN and CDR2 is SYDVKM. The CDR3 is 13 residues long. CDR3 protein: CASRGTSTGELFF. DNA for the CDR3: TGTGCCAGCAGGGGCACTAGCACCGGGGAGCTGTTTTTT.

V is TRBV5-1 and J is TRBJ1-6; 11 bases are shared with TRBD1. Trimming at V came to 4 bases and at J to 7 bases, leaving 4 bases not matched to a gene. The CDR3 loop spans 15 amino acids. Germline CDR1 is SGHRS and CDR2 is YFSETQ. In nucleotides, the CDR3 is TGCGCCAGCAGCGACCGGACAGGGGGCAATTCACCCCTCCACTTT. Translated, it gives CASSDRTGGNSPLHF.

This chain joins TRBV5-1 and TRBJ2-5, with D perhaps matching TRBD1 (6 bases). The germline V gene has CDR1 SGHRS and CDR2 YFSETQ. This CDR3 region has 14 residues. Trimming left V 1 base short and J 5 bases short, with 12 bases between. CDR3 sequence reads: CASSLFAGVETQYF. CDR3 in DNA: TGCGCCAGCAGCTTGTTCGCAGGGGTCGAGACCCAGTACTTC.

The J gene is TRBJ1-4, the V gene TRBV6-6, with 7 nucleotides matching TRBD1. From germline, CDR1 is MNHNY and CDR2 SVGAGI (reference sequence). The CDR3 extends over 14 amino acids. J was trimmed by 8 bases and V by 7 bases; bases with no gene match: 10. CDR3 loop: CASNTGVRSEKLFF. The CDR3 region has the DNA TGTGCCAGCAATACAGGGGTTCGGTCGGAAAAACTGTTTTTT.

The genes are TRBV28 and TRBJ2-2; 7 bases fit TRBD1. The CDR3 covers 17 residues. Looked up from germline, CDR1 is MDHEN and CDR2 is SYDVKM. J was trimmed by 1 base and V by 1 base; bases with no gene match: 6. The CDR3 here is CASSLSVWTGNTGELFF. DNA for the CDR3: TGTGCCAGCAGTTTATCGGTCTGGACAGGGAACACCGGGGAGCTGTTTTTT.

This clone came up once. The chain combines TRBV5-1 with TRBJ1-2; D is possibly TRBD1 (5 bases). The CDR3 runs 13 residues. Per germline, CDR1 SGHRS and CDR2 YFSETQ. Trimming left V 5 bases short and J 4 bases short, with 12 bases between. The CDR3 DNA is TGCGCCAGCAGTCCCGTTGGGGCCTATGGCTACACCTTC. This sequence encodes CASSPVGAYGYTF.

The rearrangement uses TRBV2 and TRBJ1-5, with D unclear. Trimming left V 2 bases short and J 4 bases short, with 6 bases between. Per the germline V gene, CDR1 is SNHLY and CDR2 is FYNNEI. The CDR3 runs 13 residues. CDR3 region: CASSELRNQPQHF. The CDR3 DNA is TGTGCCAGCAGTGAACTGAGAAATCAGCCCCAGCATTTT. Using reference TRBV2 and TRBJ1-5 for the parts outside the CDR3, the full variable domain is EPEVTQTPSHQVTQMGQEVILRCVPISNHLYFYWYRQILGQKVEFLVSFYNNEISEKSEIFDDQFSVERPDGSNFTLKIRSTKLEDSAMYFCASSELRNQPQHFGDGTRLSIL.

The rearrangement links TRBV7-8 to TRBJ2-1; 8 bases are shared with TRBD1. The CDR3 contains 16 residues. Germline CDR1 and CDR2: SGHVS and FQNEAQ. With 5 bases clipped from V and 4 bases from J, the junction kept 10 bases outside the gene matches. This CDR3 is CASSPNPGQEYNEQFF. The CDR3 DNA sequence: TGTGCCAGCAGCCCTAACCCGGGACAGGAATACAATGAGCAGTTCTTC.

This rearrangement joins TRBV19 to TRBJ1-2; 10 bases fit TRBD1. CDR1 is LNHDA and CDR2 is SQIVND in the germline V gene (reference sequence). The CDR3 runs 15 residues. The V segment lost 4 bases and the J segment 4 bases; nucleotides outside the gene matches: 6. CDR3: CASSTGDRGFYGYTF. In DNA form, the CDR3 reads TGTGCCAGTAGTACGGGGGACAGGGGTTTCTATGGCTACACCTTC.

This chain links TRBV10-3 with TRBJ2-1; 9 positions match TRBD2. The V segment lost 6 bases and the J segment 9 bases; nucleotides outside the gene matches: 9. Per germline, CDR1 ENHRY and CDR2 SYGVKD. The CDR3 is 14 amino acids. In DNA form, the CDR3 reads TGTGCCATCAGGTTAGCGGGAGAAAGCGCTGAGCAGTTCTTC. As protein: CAIRLAGESAEQFF.

The chain couples TRBV7-8 to TRBJ1-5, with TRBD1 identical over 10 bases. The CDR3 loop spans 16 amino acids. V was pared by 4 bases and J by 5 bases, with 8 bases of the junction left unmatched. Germline V CDR1 and CDR2: SGHVS, FQNEAQ. As DNA, the CDR3 is TGTGCCAGCAGCTCACTACCGGGACAGGGGTATCAGCCCCAGCATTTT. This codes for CASSSLPGQGYQPQHF.

The chain joins TRBV10-3 to TRBJ1-1; D is perhaps TRBD1 (6 bases). V was pared by 7 bases and J by 8 bases, with 17 bases between. The V gene's germline CDR1 is ENHRY and CDR2 SYGVKD. The CDR3 covers 13 residues. The CDR3 loop reads CAITPDSLREAFF. CDR3 nucleotide sequence: TGTGCCATCACCCCGGACAGCTTGAGGGAAGCTTTCTTT.

The chain recombines TRBV6-1 with TRBJ2-2; D is uncertain. The CDR3 is made up of 14 amino acids. V lost 4 bases to trimming and J lost 3 bases, with 9 bases between them. From germline, CDR1 is MNHNS and CDR2 SASEGT. The CDR3 loop reads CASSVHGDTGELFF. CDR3 in DNA: TGTGCCAGCAGTGTACATGGAGACACCGGGGAGCTGTTTTTT.

V is TRBV30 and J is TRBJ1-4, with TRBD1 matching over 7 bases. This CDR3 has 14 residues. Trimming removed 3 bases from V and 8 bases from J; junction bases left unmatched: 9. Germline V gives CDR1 GTSNPN, CDR2 SVGIG (reference sequence). This chain's CDR3 is CAWSLGDSREKLFF. As DNA, the CDR3 is TGTGCCTGGAGCCTAGGGGACAGCCGGGAAAAACTGTTTTTT.

The CDR3 DNA sequence: TGTGCCAGCAGTTTCGCAGGGTTCGGGGAGCTGTTTTTT. Its protein product is CASSFAGFGELFF. The V gene is TRBV28, the J gene TRBJ2-2, with a possible D match to TRBD1 (5 bases). There are 13 residues in the CDR3. Germline V gene data show CDR1 as MDHEN and CDR2 as SYDVKM. V was trimmed by 3 bases and J by 7 bases, leaving 9 bases between them.

The chain has TRBV4-1 and TRBJ1-4; D call uncertain. Between the trimmed V and J ends, which lost 2 bases and 4 bases, there was a span of 17 bases. The CDR3 consists of 17 residues. Germline lookup yields CDR1 MGHRA and CDR2 YSYEKL. Here the CDR3 DNA reads TGCGCCAGCAGCCAACATCCCCGAAGGCAGGTTAATGAAAAACTGTTTTTT. Its protein is CASSQHPRRQVNEKLFF.

This clone occurred a few times. The chain carries TRBV7-9 and TRBJ1-2; D is unclear. Per germline, CDR1 SEHNR and CDR2 FQNEAQ (reference sequence). V was pared by 3 bases and J by 7 bases, with 12 bases between. The CDR3 totals 13 residues. The CDR3 DNA is TGTGCCAGCAGCTTTCAGAGATCGGGTGGCTACACCTTC. Its protein product is CASSFQRSGGYTF.

The J gene is TRBJ1-1, the V gene TRBV6-5, with D possibly matching TRBD1 (5 bases). The CDR3 is 12 residues long. Germline loops: CDR1 MNHEY, CDR2 SVGAGI. Trimming shortened V by 0 bases and J by 10 bases, and 9 bases separated the two germline ends. CDR3 sequence reads: CASSYSSRVAFF. CDR3 nucleotide sequence: TGTGCCAGCAGTTACTCGAGCAGGGTAGCTTTCTTT.

Worth noting for this clone: The junction does not match germline at one end; this may be a read error. CDR3 sequence reads: CASSLAGLGQNF. The CDR3 nucleotides are TGTGCCAGCAGCTTAGCGGGACTAGGGCAAAATTTT. This rearrangement joins TRBV7-8 to TRBJ2-3, with TRBD2 identical over 8 bases. Germline V gene data show CDR1 as SGHVS and CDR2 as FQNEAQ. The CDR3 has 12 residues.

The chain uses TRBV5-1 and TRBJ1-6; D unclear. Germline V gives CDR1 SGHRS, CDR2 YFSETQ. The CDR3 covers 17 residues. Trimming stripped 0 bases from V and 8 bases from J, with 18 bases between. CDR3 sequence reads: CASSLGQTNPSDSPLHF. The CDR3 DNA is TGCGCCAGCAGCTTGGGGCAGACTAACCCGTCGGATTCACCCCTCCACTTT.

This chain connects TRBV7-9 to TRBJ2-3; a possible D gene is TRBD2 (7 bases). The length of the CDR3 is 18 residues. The germline V gene encodes CDR1 SEHNR and CDR2 FQNEAQ (reference sequence). V shed 0 bases and J shed 1 base, with 17 bases lying between them. The CDR3 here is CASSLANGGLYGTDTQYF. DNA of the CDR3: TGTGCCAGCAGCTTAGCGAACGGGGGGCTATATGGCACAGATACGCAGTATTTT.